This T cell receptor (beta chain) was recorded in a study of cytomegalovirus exposure and HLA in healthy donors. Study background: HLA-typed donors contributed around 88 million unique TCRs, which were held in an early data release.

V trimming: 5 bases; J trimming: 9 bases; junction bases outside the gene matches: 10. This CDR3 has 15 residues. Per germline, CDR1 SGHNT and CDR2 YENEEA. This clone appeared a single time. The PCR had 60 Vbeta and 13 Jbeta primers. Assay: immunoSEQ multiplex PCR; the TCRdb copy retains only in-frame clones and omits some. This table holds about 180,000 clones, about four fifths found once. The chain has TRBV11-3 and TRBJ2-1; 10 bases map to TRBD1. The sequence came from a man aged 40-55 years in good health and CMV-seronegative. The sequencing input was PBMCs. CDR3 nucleotides: TGTGCCAGCAGCCTGGGACAGGGGTTAAGTATTGAGCAGTTCTTC. As protein: CASSLGQGLSIEQFF.